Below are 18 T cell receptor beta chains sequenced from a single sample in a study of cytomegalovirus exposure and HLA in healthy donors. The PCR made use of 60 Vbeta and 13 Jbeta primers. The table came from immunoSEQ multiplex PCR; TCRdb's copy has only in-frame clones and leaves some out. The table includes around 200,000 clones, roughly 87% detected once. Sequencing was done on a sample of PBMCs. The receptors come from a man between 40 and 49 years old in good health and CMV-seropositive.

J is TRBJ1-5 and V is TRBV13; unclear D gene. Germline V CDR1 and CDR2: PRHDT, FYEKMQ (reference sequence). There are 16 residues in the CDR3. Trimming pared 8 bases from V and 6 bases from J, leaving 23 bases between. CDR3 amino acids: CASSSGGSKTGQPQHF. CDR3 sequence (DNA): TGTGCCAGCTCAAGCGGCGGGAGTAAAACGGGTCAGCCCCAGCATTTT.

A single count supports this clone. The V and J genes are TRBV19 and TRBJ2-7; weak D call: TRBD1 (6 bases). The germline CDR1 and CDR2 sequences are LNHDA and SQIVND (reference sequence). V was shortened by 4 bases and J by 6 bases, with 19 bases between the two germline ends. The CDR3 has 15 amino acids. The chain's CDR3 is CASSTDQQGISEQYF. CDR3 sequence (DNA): TGTGCCAGTAGTACCGATCAGCAGGGGATCAGCGAGCAGTACTTC.

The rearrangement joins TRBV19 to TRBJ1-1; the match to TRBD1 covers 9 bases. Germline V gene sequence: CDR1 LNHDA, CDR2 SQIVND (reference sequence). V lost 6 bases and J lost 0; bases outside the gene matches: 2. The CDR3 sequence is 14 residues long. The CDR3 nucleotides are TGTGCCAGTAGGGGGACAGGGTTGAACACTGAAGCTTTCTTT. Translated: CASRGTGLNTEAFF.

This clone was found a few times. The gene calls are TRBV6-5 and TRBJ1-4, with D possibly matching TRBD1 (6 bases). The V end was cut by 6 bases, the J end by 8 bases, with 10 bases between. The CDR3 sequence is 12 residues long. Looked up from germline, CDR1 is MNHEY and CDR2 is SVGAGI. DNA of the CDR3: TGTGCCAGCAGACAGGGAAGGGAAAAACTGTTTTTT. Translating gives CASRQGREKLFF.

The CDR3 loop reads CASSVGQAGNTIYF. CDR3 DNA: TGTGCCAGCAGCGTCGGACAGGCCGGAAACACCATATATTTT. This rearrangement joins TRBV9 to TRBJ1-3, with 7 bases matching TRBD1. Germline CDR1 SGDLS, CDR2 YYNGEE. V trimming: 2 bases; J trimming: 4 bases; junction bases outside the gene matches: 3. CDR3 length: 14 amino acids.

CDR3 sequence (DNA): TGCAGCGTTGATTGGAGCTCCTACAATGAGCAGTTCTTC. Residues: CSVDWSSYNEQFF. This chain links TRBV29-1 with TRBJ2-1; D is undetermined. The CDR3 totals 13 residues. Per the germline V gene, CDR1 is SQVTM and CDR2 is ANQGSEA. V was trimmed by 3 bases and J by 0 bases, leaving 6 bases between them.

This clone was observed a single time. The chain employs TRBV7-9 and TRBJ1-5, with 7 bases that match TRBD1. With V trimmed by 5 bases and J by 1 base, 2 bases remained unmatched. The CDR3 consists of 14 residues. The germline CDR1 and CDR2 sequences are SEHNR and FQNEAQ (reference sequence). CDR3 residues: CASSPTGSNQPQHF. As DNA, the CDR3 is TGTGCCAGCAGCCCGACAGGGAGCAATCAGCCCCAGCATTTT.

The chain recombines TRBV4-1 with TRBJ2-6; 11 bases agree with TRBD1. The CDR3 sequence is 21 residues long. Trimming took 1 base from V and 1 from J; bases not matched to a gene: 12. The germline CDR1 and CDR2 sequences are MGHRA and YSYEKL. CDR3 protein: CASSQADRGGTGGSGANVLTF. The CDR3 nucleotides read TGCGCCAGCAGCCAAGCCGACAGGGGTGGGACAGGGGGATCTGGGGCCAACGTCCTGACTTTC.

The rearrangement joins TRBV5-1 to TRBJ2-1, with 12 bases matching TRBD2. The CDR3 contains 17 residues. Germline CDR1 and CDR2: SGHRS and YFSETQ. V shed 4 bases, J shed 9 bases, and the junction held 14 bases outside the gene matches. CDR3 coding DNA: TGCGCCAGCAGCCCAGGACTAGCGGGAAGGGGTGACACTGAGCAGTTCTTC. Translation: CASSPGLAGRGDTEQFF.

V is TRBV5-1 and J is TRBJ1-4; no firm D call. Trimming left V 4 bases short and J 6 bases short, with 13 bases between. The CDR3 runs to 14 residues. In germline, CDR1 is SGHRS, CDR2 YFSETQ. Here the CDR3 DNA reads TGCGCCAGCAGCCCGTCGGGTGCCCATGAAAAACTGTTTTTT. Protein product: CASSPSGAHEKLFF.

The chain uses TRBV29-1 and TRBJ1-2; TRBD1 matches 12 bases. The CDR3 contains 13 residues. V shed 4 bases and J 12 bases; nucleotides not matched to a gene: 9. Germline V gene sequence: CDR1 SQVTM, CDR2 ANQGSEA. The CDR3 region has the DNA TGCAGCGTTGCGGGACAGGGGGCGAGAGGGAACACCTTC. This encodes CSVAGQGARGNTF.

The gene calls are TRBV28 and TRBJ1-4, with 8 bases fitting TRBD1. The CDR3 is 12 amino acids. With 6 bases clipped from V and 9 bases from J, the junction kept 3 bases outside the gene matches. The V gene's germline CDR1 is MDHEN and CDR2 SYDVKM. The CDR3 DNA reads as TGTGCCAGCAGGCAGGGGGCTCAAAAACTGTTTTTT. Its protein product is CASRQGAQKLFF.

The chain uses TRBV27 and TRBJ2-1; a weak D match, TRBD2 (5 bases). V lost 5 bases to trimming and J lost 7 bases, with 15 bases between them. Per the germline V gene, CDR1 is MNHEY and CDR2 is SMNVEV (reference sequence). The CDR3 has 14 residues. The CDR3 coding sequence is TGTGCCAGCAGTAAAGGGCCTAGGAGGAATGAGCAGTTCTTC. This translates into CASSKGPRRNEQFF.

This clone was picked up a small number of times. The CDR3 bases are TGTGCCAGCAGCCAACGTCGGACAGGGACACTCTTCGGGCGAGAGCAGTACGTC. Protein: CASSQRRTGTLFGREQYV. V usage is TRBV5-6 and J usage is TRBJ2-7; 8 positions match TRBD1. Germline CDR1 reads SGHDT; CDR2 reads YYEEEE. The CDR3 extends over 18 amino acids. V trimming: 4 bases; J trimming: 7 bases; junction bases outside the gene matches: 22.

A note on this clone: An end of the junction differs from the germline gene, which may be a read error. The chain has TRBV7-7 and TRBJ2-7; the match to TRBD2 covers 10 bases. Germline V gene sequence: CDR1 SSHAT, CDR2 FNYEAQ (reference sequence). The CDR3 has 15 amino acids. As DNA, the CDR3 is TGTGCTAGCAGCTTAGATACTAGCGGGACCTACGAGCAGTACTTC. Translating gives CASSLDTSGTYEQYF. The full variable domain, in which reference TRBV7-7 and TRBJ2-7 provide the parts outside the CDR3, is GAGVSQSPRYKVTKRGQDVTLRCDPISSHATLYWYQQALGQGPEFLTYFNYEAQPDKSGLPSDRFSAERPEGSISTLTIQRTEQRDSAMYRCASSLDTSGTYEQYFGPGTRLTVT.

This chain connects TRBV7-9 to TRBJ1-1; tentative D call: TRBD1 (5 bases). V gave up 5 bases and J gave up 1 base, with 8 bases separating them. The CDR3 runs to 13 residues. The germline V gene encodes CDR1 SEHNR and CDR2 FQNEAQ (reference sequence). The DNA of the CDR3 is TGTGCCAGCAGCACGCAGGGGAACACTGAAGCTTTCTTT. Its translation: CASSTQGNTEAFF.

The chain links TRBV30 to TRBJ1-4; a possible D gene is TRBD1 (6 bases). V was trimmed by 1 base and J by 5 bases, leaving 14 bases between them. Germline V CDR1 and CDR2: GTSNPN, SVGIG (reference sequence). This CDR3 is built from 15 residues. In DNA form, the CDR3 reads TGTGCCTGGAGTGCAGGGGCCGGCGGGAATGAAAAACTGTTTTTT. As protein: CAWSAGAGGNEKLFF. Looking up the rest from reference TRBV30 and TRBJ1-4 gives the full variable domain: SQTIHQWPATLVQPVGSPLSLECTVEGTSNPNLYWYRQAAGRGLQLLFYSVGIGQISSEVPQNLSASRPQDRQFILSSKKLLLSDSGFYLCAWSAGAGGNEKLFFGSGTQLSVL.

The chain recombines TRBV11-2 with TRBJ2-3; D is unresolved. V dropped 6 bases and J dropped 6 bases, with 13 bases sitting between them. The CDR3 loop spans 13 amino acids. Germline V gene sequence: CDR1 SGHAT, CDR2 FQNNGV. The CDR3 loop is CASSPMAFDTQYF. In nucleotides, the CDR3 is TGTGCCAGCAGTCCAATGGCCTTCGATACGCAGTATTTT.